The 29 T cell receptor beta chains in this list originate from one sample, sequenced in a study of human T cells and chemical hapten exposure. TCRdb reanalysed the RACE reads using MiXCR and keeps one entry per CDR3 protein. Among around 340,000 distinct CDR3 sequences listed, roughly 6.9% were seen once. Indicated time point: patch test 1, 2 weeks after DPC sensitization. Sample treatment: therapeutic diphenylcyclopropenone sensitization with weekly scalp DPC. This sample comprised whole blood, obtained in connection with sensitization to the hapten diphenylcyclopropenone (DPC). Receptor source: a woman aged 18 to 35 with alopecia areata. Some clones in this sample may be carry-over from other donors' samples.

This clonotype turned up a few times. The V call is TRBV6-1, the J call TRBJ1-1; no clear D gene. This CDR3 is 12 amino acids long. Germline loops: CDR1 MNHNS, CDR2 SASEGT. V was pared by 2 bases and J by 5 bases, with 6 bases between. The CDR3 coding sequence is TGTGCCAGCAGTGAAAGTCGTACTGAAGCTTTCTTT. Protein product: CASSESRTEAFF.

This clonotype was observed a handful of times. The rearrangement joins TRBV3-1 to TRBJ1-6, with 7 bases fitting TRBD1. Looked up from germline, CDR1 is LGHDT and CDR2 is YNNKEL (reference sequence). The V segment lost 5 bases and the J segment 14 bases; nucleotides outside the gene matches: 12. CDR3 length: 14 residues. The CDR3 sequence is CASSRGGLVVSLHF. The DNA of the CDR3 is TGTGCCAGCAGCAGAGGGGGCCTCGTGGTGTCCCTCCACTTT.

Only a few counts were recorded for this clonotype. V usage is TRBV5-1 and J usage is TRBJ1-4, with TRBD1 matching over 7 bases. The ends lost 3 bases at V and 2 bases at J; junction bases unmatched: 1. The CDR3 runs to 14 residues. From germline, CDR1 is SGHRS and CDR2 YFSETQ. The CDR3 here is CASSWGQTNEKLFF. DNA of the CDR3: TGCGCCAGCAGCTGGGGACAGACTAATGAAAAACTGTTTTTT.

This clonotype was recorded many times. The chain joins TRBV5-1 to TRBJ2-5, with TRBD2 identical over 8 bases. This CDR3 spans 15 amino acids. Trimming at V came to 4 bases and at J to 1 base, leaving 6 bases not matched to a gene. Germline lookup yields CDR1 SGHRS and CDR2 YFSETQ. CDR3 region: CASSPAGGLQETQYF. In DNA, the CDR3 is TGCGCCAGCAGCCCTGCGGGGGGCCTCCAAGAGACCCAGTACTTC.

This clonotype was seen only a few times. V and J are TRBV4-2 and TRBJ2-1, with 8 bases that match TRBD2. Germline CDR1 is LGHNA and CDR2 is YNFKEQ. V dropped 0 bases and J dropped 4; count of bases not matched to a gene: 5. This CDR3 is built from 16 residues. Here the CDR3 reads CASSQDPSGGYNEQFF. CDR3 bases: TGTGCCAGCAGCCAAGATCCGAGCGGGGGTTACAATGAGCAGTTCTTC.

This clonotype appeared many times. The rearrangement uses TRBV4-3 and TRBJ1-2; 8 nucleotides line up with TRBD1. The V segment lost 5 bases and the J segment 3 bases; nucleotides outside the gene matches: 5. This CDR3 comprises 14 residues. The germline V gene encodes CDR1 LGHNA and CDR2 YSLEER. As DNA, the CDR3 is TGCGCCAGCAGCGCGGACAGGGACCACTATGGCTACACCTTC. As protein: CASSADRDHYGYTF.

The V gene is TRBV18, the J gene TRBJ2-5; D remains unclear. Germline values: CDR1 KGHSH, CDR2 LQKENI. CDR3 length: 14 residues. Between the trimmed V and J ends, which lost 6 bases and 4 bases, there was a span of 15 bases. CDR3 DNA: TGTGCCAGCTCGTACAACTTGGCTGCAGAGACCCAGTACTTC. The encoded protein is CASSYNLAAETQYF. Full variable domain (remainder filled in from reference TRBV18 and TRBJ2-5): NAGVMQNPRHLVRRRGQEARLRCSPMKGHSHVYWYRQLPEEGLKFMVYLQKENIIDESGMPKERFSAEFPKEGPSILRIQQVVRGDSAAYFCASSYNLAAETQYFGPGTRLLVL.

This clonotype appeared a few times. CDR3 bases: TGCGCCAGCAGCCAAGAGGGGGCGAATGAAAAACTGTTTTTT. It encodes CASSQEGANEKLFF. V and J are TRBV4-3 and TRBJ1-4; TRBD1 is a possible D gene (6 bases). The CDR3 totals 14 residues. Trimming pared 0 bases from V and 5 bases from J, leaving 7 bases between. The germline V gene encodes CDR1 LGHNA and CDR2 YSLEER.

V usage is TRBV3-1 and J usage is TRBJ2-5, with 14 positions matching TRBD2. Germline lookup yields CDR1 LGHDT and CDR2 YNNKEL (reference sequence). V gave up 4 bases and J gave up 4 bases; unmatched junction bases: 8. The CDR3 length is 17 residues. This CDR3 reads CASSLTGLAGGGETQYF. CDR3 nucleotides: TGTGCCAGCAGCCTTACCGGACTAGCGGGGGGAGGAGAGACCCAGTACTTC.

The sample holds a few counts of this clonotype. The chain couples TRBV6-2 or TRBV6-3 to TRBJ1-2, with TRBD1 as a possible D gene (6 bases). The CDR3 has 13 residues. The germline gives CDR1 MNHEY, CDR2 SVGEGT. Trimming stripped 6 bases from V and 4 bases from J, with 12 bases between. DNA for the CDR3: TGTGCCAGCAGCCGGGACAATAGCTATGGCTACACCTTC. Translated, it gives CASSRDNSYGYTF.

The chain links TRBV3-1 to TRBJ1-1; D is uncertain. With 2 bases removed from V and 11 bases from J, the gap between germline ends came to 12 bases. Germline assignment: CDR1 LGHDT and CDR2 YNNKEL (reference sequence). This CDR3 comprises 12 residues. In DNA form, the CDR3 reads TGTGCCAGCAGCCAAAGGACCGGGTCGGCTTTCTTT. Translation gives CASSQRTGSAFF.

The chain combines TRBV12-3 or TRBV12-4 with TRBJ2-7, with TRBD2 as a possible D gene (5 bases). The CDR3 extends over 16 amino acids. V was clipped by 2 bases and J by 3 bases, with 17 bases between them. The CDR3 reads CASSLSEGPRYYEQYF. Here the CDR3 DNA reads TGTGCCAGCAGTTTAAGTGAGGGTCCCCGCTACTACGAGCAGTACTTC.

This clonotype was recorded a few times. The rearrangement uses TRBV5-1 and TRBJ2-5; 12 bases fit TRBD1. Germline-derived CDR1 and CDR2 are SGHRS and YFSETQ. V shed 4 bases and J 7 bases; nucleotides not matched to a gene: 11. This CDR3 region has 16 residues. This CDR3 reads CASSPGTGGGLGTQYF. As DNA, the CDR3 is TGCGCCAGCAGCCCGGGGACAGGGGGCGGCCTTGGGACCCAGTACTTC.

This clonotype was detected many times. The chain joins TRBV15 to TRBJ2-3; 8 nucleotides line up with TRBD1. Losses at the gene ends were 0 bases for V and 5 bases for J; bases not matched to a gene: 4. This CDR3 has 15 amino acids. CDR1 LNHNV and CDR2 YYDKDF come from the germline V gene (reference sequence). The CDR3 nucleotides read TGTGCCACCAGCAGAGATCCCAGGGGGCTAGATACGCAGTATTTT. Amino acid sequence: CATSRDPRGLDTQYF.

This clonotype was counted ten times or more. The chain couples TRBV12-3 or TRBV12-4 to TRBJ1-2; D possibly corresponds to TRBD1 (6 bases). This CDR3 comprises 13 residues. Trimming removed 4 bases at V and 4 bases at J, with 10 bases between. CDR3 loop: CASSSGGLYGYTF. The CDR3 region has the DNA TGTGCCAGCAGTTCTGGGGGGCTCTATGGCTACACCTTC.

The J gene is TRBJ2-1, the V gene TRBV12-3 or TRBV12-4; possibly TRBD1 for D (5 bases). Trimming pared 7 bases from V and 6 bases from J, leaving 16 bases between. This CDR3 is built from 14 residues. This CDR3 reads CASIPSGLVNEQFF. Written as DNA, the CDR3 is TGTGCCAGCATCCCCTCAGGGTTGGTCAATGAGCAGTTCTTC.

The chain is built from TRBV18 and TRBJ2-7; possibly TRBD1 or TRBD2 for D (5 bases each). Germline CDR1 reads KGHSH; CDR2 reads LQKENI. This CDR3 has 15 residues. Trimming stripped 2 bases from V and 3 bases from J, with 14 bases between. This chain's CDR3 is CASSPATGAFYEQYF. DNA of the CDR3: TGTGCCAGCTCACCAGCCACCGGGGCTTTCTACGAGCAGTACTTC.

This clonotype was observed a few times. The rearrangement uses TRBV12-3 or TRBV12-4 and TRBJ2-7, with D perhaps being TRBD1 or TRBD2 (5 bases each). This CDR3 spans 14 amino acids. V lost 3 bases and J lost 1, with 10 bases in between. The chain's CDR3 is CASSFLGDSYEQYF. The CDR3 region has the DNA TGTGCCAGCAGTTTTTTGGGGGATTCCTACGAGCAGTACTTC.

This chain uses TRBV5-1 with TRBJ2-2; D is perhaps TRBD2 (6 bases). CDR3 length: 15 residues. V was cut by 0 bases and J by 4 bases, with 10 bases left in between. In germline, CDR1 is SGHRS, CDR2 YFSETQ. CDR3 loop: CASSLAVGGTGELFF. CDR3 DNA: TGCGCCAGCAGCTTGGCCGTGGGAGGCACCGGGGAGCTGTTTTTT.

The CDR3 here is CASSLPGRTEAFF. The CDR3 region has the DNA TGTGCCAGCAGTTTACCAGGGAGGACTGAAGCTTTCTTT. J is TRBJ1-1 and V is TRBV28; a possible D gene is TRBD1 (5 bases). Between the trimmed V and J ends, which lost 2 bases and 5 bases, there was a span of 9 bases. The CDR3 extends over 13 amino acids. CDR1 and CDR2 from the germline V gene are MDHEN and SYDVKM.

J is TRBJ2-3 and V is TRBV4-2; 12 bases match TRBD2. Germline V CDR1 and CDR2: LGHNA, YNFKEQ. V lost 4 bases to trimming and J lost 4 bases; unmatched junction nucleotides: 6. The CDR3 loop spans 16 amino acids. CDR3 bases: TGTGCCAGCAGCCCTTCTAGCGGGGGGGCCGCAGATACGCAGTATTTT. Its protein product is CASSPSSGGAADTQYF.

In its sample, this clonotype was seen a few times. The chain couples TRBV5-1 to TRBJ1-1; 11 nucleotides align to TRBD1. V dropped 3 bases and J dropped 4; count of bases not matched to a gene: 5. This CDR3 has 15 residues. Germline-derived CDR1 and CDR2 are SGHRS and YFSETQ. Here the CDR3 reads CASSSPGTGGTEAFF. As DNA, the CDR3 is TGCGCCAGCAGCTCACCAGGGACAGGGGGCACTGAAGCTTTCTTT.

This clonotype was counted at least ten times. This sequence joins TRBV3-1 and TRBJ1-2; D remains ambiguous. Germline loops: CDR1 LGHDT, CDR2 YNNKEL (reference sequence). Trimming took off 1 base at V and 4 bases at J, with 7 bases between the two ends. The CDR3 has 13 residues. CDR3 residues: CASSQGAFYGYTF. CDR3 coding DNA: TGTGCCAGCAGCCAAGGGGCTTTCTATGGCTACACCTTC.

This clonotype was counted ten times or more. The chain links TRBV2 to TRBJ1-2; 7 bases fit TRBD1. CDR3 length: 12 residues. CDR1 SNHLY and CDR2 FYNNEI come from the germline V gene. The trim removed 5 bases at V and 7 bases at J, leaving 4 bases unmatched. CDR3 nucleotide sequence: TGTGCCAGCAGTCAGGGGGATGGTGGCTACACCTTC. Its translation: CASSQGDGGYTF.

This clonotype was detected only a few times. The V and J genes are TRBV20-1 and TRBJ1-5; TRBD1 matches 8 bases. The CDR3 is 15 amino acids. Germline trimming cut 5 bases from V and 10 bases from J; bases unmatched to any gene: 16. Germline assignment: CDR1 DFQATT and CDR2 SNEGSKA (reference sequence). The CDR3 loop is CSAGRDRRGLAPQHF. CDR3 coding DNA: TGCAGTGCTGGGCGGGACAGGAGGGGTCTAGCCCCCCAGCATTTT.

This clonotype has a handful of counts. The chain couples TRBV9 to TRBJ2-2; 9 bases agree with TRBD1. Germline CDR1 SGDLS, CDR2 YYNGEE. V lost 4 bases, J lost 4 bases, and 8 bases stayed unmatched. The CDR3 contains 16 residues. The CDR3 loop is CASSPGTGKSTGELFF. CDR3 coding DNA: TGTGCCAGCAGCCCCGGGACAGGGAAGAGCACCGGGGAGCTGTTTTTT.

This clonotype was counted between two and nine times. The gene calls are TRBV6-5 and TRBJ1-2, with D perhaps TRBD1 (5 bases). Germline V gene sequence: CDR1 MNHEY, CDR2 SVGAGI. V was cut by 6 bases and J by 4 bases, with 15 bases left in between. This CDR3 has 14 residues. CDR3 DNA sequence: TGTGCCAGCAGCTCTCAGGGTTTCGGCTATGGCTACACCTTC. It yields the protein CASSSQGFGYGYTF.

The sample holds a few counts of this clonotype. The chain combines TRBV20-1 with TRBJ2-1; tentative D call: TRBD1 (6 bases). V lost 0 bases and J lost 10, with 13 bases in between. The CDR3 is made up of 13 amino acids. Germline values: CDR1 DFQATT, CDR2 SNEGSKA (reference sequence). CDR3 protein: CSARDGGQKEQFF. The CDR3 DNA follows: TGCAGTGCTAGAGATGGGGGACAAAAGGAGCAGTTCTTC.

This clonotype was observed a handful of times. This chain connects TRBV6-5 to TRBJ1-2, with 9 bases aligning to TRBD1. Trimming at V came to 5 bases and at J to 7 bases, leaving 11 bases not matched to a gene. Germline CDR1 reads MNHEY; CDR2 reads SVGAGI. The CDR3 extends over 15 amino acids. CDR3 sequence reads: CASSGTRDRAGGYTF. CDR3 DNA: TGTGCCAGCAGTGGGACCCGGGACAGGGCCGGTGGCTACACCTTC.